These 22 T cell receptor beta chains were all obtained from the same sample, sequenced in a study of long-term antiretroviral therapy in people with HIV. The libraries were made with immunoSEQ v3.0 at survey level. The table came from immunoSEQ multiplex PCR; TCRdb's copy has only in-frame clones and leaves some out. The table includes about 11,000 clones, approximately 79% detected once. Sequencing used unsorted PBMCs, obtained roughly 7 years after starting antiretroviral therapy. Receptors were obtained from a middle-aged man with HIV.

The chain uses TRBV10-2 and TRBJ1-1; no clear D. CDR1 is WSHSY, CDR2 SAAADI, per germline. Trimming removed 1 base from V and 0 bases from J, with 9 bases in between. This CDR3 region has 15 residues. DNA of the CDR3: TGCGCCAGCAGTGAGTTCCCCGGAATGAACACTGAAGCTTTCTTT. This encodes CASSEFPGMNTEAFF.

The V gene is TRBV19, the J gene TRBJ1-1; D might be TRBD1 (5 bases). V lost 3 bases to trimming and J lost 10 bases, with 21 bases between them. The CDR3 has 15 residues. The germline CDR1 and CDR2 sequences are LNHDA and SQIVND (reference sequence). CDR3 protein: CASSISISQGGGAFF. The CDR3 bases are TGTGCCAGTAGTATCTCGATTAGTCAGGGTGGGGGAGCTTTCTTT.

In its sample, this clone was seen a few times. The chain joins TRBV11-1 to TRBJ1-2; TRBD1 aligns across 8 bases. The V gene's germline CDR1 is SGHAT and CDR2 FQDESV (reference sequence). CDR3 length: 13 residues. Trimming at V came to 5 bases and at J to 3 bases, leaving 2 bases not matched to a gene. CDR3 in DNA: TGTGCCAGCAGCCCGACAGGGGACTATGGCTACACCTTC. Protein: CASSPTGDYGYTF.

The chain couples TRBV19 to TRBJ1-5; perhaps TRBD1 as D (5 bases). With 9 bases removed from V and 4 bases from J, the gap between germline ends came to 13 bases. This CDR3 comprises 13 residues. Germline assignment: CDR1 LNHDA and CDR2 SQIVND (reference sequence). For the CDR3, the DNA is TGTGCCAGCAGGGAGAGAGGAAATCAGCCCCAGCATTTT. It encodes CASRERGNQPQHF.

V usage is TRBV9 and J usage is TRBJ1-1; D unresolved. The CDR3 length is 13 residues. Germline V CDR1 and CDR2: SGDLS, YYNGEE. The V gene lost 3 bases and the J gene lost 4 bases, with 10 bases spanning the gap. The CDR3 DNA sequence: TGTGCCAGCAGCGCATCGACCTTCACTGAAGCTTTCTTT. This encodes CASSASTFTEAFF. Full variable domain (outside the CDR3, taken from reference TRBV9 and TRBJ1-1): DSGVTQTPKHLITATGQRVTLRCSPRSGDLSVYWYQQSLDQGLQFLIQYYNGEERAKGNILERFSAQQFPDLHSELNLSSLELGDSALYFCASSASTFTEAFFGQGTRLTVV.

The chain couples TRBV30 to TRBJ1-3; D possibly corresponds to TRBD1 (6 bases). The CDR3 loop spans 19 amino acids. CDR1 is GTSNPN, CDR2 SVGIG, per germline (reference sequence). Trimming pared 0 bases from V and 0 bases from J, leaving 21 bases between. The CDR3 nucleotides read TGTGCCTGGAGTGTAAAGCCGCAAAAAACAGGGACCTCTGGAAACACCATATATTTT. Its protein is CAWSVKPQKTGTSGNTIYF.

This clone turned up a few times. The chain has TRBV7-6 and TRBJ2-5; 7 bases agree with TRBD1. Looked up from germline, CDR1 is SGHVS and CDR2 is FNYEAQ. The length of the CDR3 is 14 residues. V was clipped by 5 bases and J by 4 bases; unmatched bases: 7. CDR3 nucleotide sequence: TGTGCCAGCAGCCCCACAGGGGAGATAGAGACCCAGTACTTC. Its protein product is CASSPTGEIETQYF. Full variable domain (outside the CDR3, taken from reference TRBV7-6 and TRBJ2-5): GAGVSQSPRYKVTKRGQDVALRCDPISGHVSLYWYRQALGQGPEFLTYFNYEAQQDKSGLPNDRFSAERPEGSISTLTIQRTEQRDSAMYRCASSPTGEIETQYFGPGTRLLVL.

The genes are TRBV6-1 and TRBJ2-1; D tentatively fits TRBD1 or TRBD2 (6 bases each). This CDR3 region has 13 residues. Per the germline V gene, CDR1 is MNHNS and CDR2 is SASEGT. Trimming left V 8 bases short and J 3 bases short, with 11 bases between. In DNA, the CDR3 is TGTGCCAGCGGGGGGCCCTACTACAATGAGCAGTTCTTC. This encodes CASGGPYYNEQFF.

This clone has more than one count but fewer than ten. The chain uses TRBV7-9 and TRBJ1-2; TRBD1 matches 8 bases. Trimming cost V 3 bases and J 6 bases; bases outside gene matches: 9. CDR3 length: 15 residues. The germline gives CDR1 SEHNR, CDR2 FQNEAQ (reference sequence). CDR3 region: CASSLGQGARDGYTF. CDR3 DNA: TGTGCCAGCAGCTTGGGCCAGGGGGCGCGGGATGGCTACACCTTC.

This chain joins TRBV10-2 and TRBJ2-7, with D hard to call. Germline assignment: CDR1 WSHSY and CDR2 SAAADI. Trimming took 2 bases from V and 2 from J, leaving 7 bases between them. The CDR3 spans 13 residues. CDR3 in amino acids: CASSEDGTYEQYF. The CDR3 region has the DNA TGCGCCAGCAGTGAGGACGGAACCTACGAGCAGTACTTC.

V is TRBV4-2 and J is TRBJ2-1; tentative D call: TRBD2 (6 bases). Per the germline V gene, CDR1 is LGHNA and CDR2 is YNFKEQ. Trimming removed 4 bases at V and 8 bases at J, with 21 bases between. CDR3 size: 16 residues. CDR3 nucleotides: TGTGCCAGCAGCCCTTCCCTGGGGGGAGGTTTCGATGAGCAGTTCTTC. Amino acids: CASSPSLGGGFDEQFF.

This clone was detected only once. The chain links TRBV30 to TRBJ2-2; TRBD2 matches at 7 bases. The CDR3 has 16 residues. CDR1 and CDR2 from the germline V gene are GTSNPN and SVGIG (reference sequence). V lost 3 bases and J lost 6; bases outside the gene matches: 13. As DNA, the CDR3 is TGTGCCTGGAGCCCGGGAGGTTTTGGGACCCCCGGGGAGCTGTTTTTT. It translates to CAWSPGGFGTPGELFF.

DNA of the CDR3: TGTGCCAGTAGTATTTACCAGGGCACAGATACGCAGTATTTT. It specifies CASSIYQGTDTQYF. V usage is TRBV19 and J usage is TRBJ2-3, with unresolved D. From germline, CDR1 is LNHDA and CDR2 SQIVND (reference sequence). The CDR3 sequence is 14 residues long. V lost 3 bases to trimming and J lost 1 base, with 8 bases between them.

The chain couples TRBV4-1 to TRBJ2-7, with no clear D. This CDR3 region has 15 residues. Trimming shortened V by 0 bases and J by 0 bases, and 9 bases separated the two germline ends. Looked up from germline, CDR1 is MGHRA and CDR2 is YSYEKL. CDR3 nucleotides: TGCGCCAGCAGCCAAGAGCCTCAGGACTCCTACGAGCAGTACTTC. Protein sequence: CASSQEPQDSYEQYF.

The CDR3 DNA reads TGCGCCAGCAGCCTAACAACTAATGAAAAACTGTTTTTT. Protein: CASSLTTNEKLFF. The chain links TRBV4-1 to TRBJ1-4; no definite D call. The CDR3 sequence is 13 residues long. Germline V gene data show CDR1 as MGHRA and CDR2 as YSYEKL. Trimming took off 4 bases at V and 0 bases at J, with 3 bases between the two ends.

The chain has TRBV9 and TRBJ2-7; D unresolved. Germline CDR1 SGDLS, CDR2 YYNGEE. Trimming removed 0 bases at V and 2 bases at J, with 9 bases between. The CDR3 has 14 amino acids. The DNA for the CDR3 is TGTGCCAGCAGCGTAGGGGCGGTTGCCTACGAGCAGTACTTC. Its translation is CASSVGAVAYEQYF.

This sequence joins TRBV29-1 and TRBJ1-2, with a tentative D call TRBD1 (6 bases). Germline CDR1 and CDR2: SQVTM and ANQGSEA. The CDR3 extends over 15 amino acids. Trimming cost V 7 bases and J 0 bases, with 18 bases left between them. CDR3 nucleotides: TGCAGCGATGAGATGGCAGGGACAACTAACTATGGCTACACCTTC. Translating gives CSDEMAGTTNYGYTF.

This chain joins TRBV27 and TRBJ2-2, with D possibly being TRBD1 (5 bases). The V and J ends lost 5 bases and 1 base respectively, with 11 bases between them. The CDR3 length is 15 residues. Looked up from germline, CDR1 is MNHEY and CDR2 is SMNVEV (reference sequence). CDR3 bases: TGTGCCAGCAGTCCAATGACAGAGAACACCGGGGAGCTGTTTTTT. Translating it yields CASSPMTENTGELFF.

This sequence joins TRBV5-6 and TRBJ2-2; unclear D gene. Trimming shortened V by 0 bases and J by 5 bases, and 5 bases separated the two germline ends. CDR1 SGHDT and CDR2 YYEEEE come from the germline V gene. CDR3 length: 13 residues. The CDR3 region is CASSLGDTGELFF. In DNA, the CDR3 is TGTGCCAGCAGCTTGGGAGATACCGGGGAGCTGTTTTTT.

The CDR3 bases are TGTGCCAGCAGCTTAGGCCCACAGGGGAACACCGGGGAGCTGTTTTTT. Its protein product is CASSLGPQGNTGELFF. This chain uses TRBV5-6 with TRBJ2-2, with D tentatively TRBD1 (6 bases). The germline CDR1 and CDR2 sequences are SGHDT and YYEEEE. This CDR3 has 16 amino acids. Trimming took off 2 bases at V and 1 base at J, with 12 bases between the two ends.

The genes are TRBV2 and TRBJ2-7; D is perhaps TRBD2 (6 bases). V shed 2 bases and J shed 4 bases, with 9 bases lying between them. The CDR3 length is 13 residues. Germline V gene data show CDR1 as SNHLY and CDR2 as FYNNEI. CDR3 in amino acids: CASSEWTKYEQYF. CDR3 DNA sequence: TGTGCCAGCAGTGAATGGACTAAGTACGAGCAGTACTTC.

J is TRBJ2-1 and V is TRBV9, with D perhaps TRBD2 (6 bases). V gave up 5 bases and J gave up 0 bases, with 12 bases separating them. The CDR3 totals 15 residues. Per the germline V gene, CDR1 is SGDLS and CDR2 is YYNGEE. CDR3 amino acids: CASSLATSSYNEQFF. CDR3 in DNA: TGTGCCAGCAGTCTAGCGACGAGCTCCTACAATGAGCAGTTCTTC.